The 27 T cell receptor beta chains in this list originate from one sample, sequenced in a study of glioma-infiltrating T cells after dendritic cell vaccination. Using immunoSEQ multiplex PCR, the repertoire was profiled, and TCRdb retains in-frame clones only, with some absent. The repertoire includes 45,000 to 50,000 clones, roughly 87% of them detected once, and about an eighth sits in the top ten. Source: blood, taken before dendritic cell vaccination. The receptors originated from a human donor with glioblastoma.

The chain carries TRBV6-1 and TRBJ2-7; no reliable D call. Germline V lookup: CDR1 MNHNS, CDR2 SASEGT. CDR3 size: 14 residues. The V gene lost 8 bases and the J gene lost 0 bases, with 14 bases spanning the gap. The CDR3 protein is CASDIFPSSYEQYF. The CDR3 nucleotides are TGTGCCAGCGACATTTTCCCAAGCTCCTACGAGCAGTACTTC.

The rearrangement joins TRBV7-2 to TRBJ1-5, with D hard to call. This CDR3 has 14 amino acids. Germline V gives CDR1 SGHTA, CDR2 FQGNSA. The V gene lost 2 bases and the J gene lost 5 bases, with 10 bases spanning the gap. CDR3 nucleotides: TGTGCCAGCAGCTTACGGTGGGAGTATCAGCCCCAGCATTTT. Translating gives CASSLRWEYQPQHF.

The chain has TRBV19 and TRBJ2-3; weak D call: TRBD2 (6 bases). The length of the CDR3 is 15 residues. CDR1 LNHDA and CDR2 SQIVND come from the germline V gene (reference sequence). The germline V and J ends were trimmed by 6 bases and 2 bases, with 15 bases remaining between them. The CDR3 protein is CASREGIRVTDTQYF. CDR3 sequence (DNA): TGTGCCAGTAGGGAGGGTATAAGGGTCACAGATACGCAGTATTTT.

The chain employs TRBV4-3 and TRBJ1-2; D gene unclear. CDR1 and CDR2 from the germline V gene are LGHNA and YSLEER. The CDR3 is 14 residues long. Deletions cut 3 bases from V and 0 bases from J, with 8 bases between. CDR3 nucleotides: TGCGCCAGCAGCCATATTGGAGCTAACTATGGCTACACCTTC. Encoded protein: CASSHIGANYGYTF.

The chain is built from TRBV27 and TRBJ2-2; the D gene is possibly TRBD1 (6 bases). In germline, CDR1 is MNHEY, CDR2 SMNVEV (reference sequence). V gave up 4 bases and J gave up 6 bases, with 6 bases separating them. The CDR3 extends over 12 amino acids. The CDR3 loop reads CASSYRAGELFF. The CDR3 DNA reads TGTGCCAGCAGTTACAGGGCCGGGGAGCTGTTTTTT.

J is TRBJ2-5 and V is TRBV4-3, with 13 nucleotides matching TRBD2. The germline CDR1 and CDR2 sequences are LGHNA and YSLEER. The CDR3 extends over 17 amino acids. The J segment lost 5 bases and the V segment lost 4 bases, leaving 10 bases of the junction unmatched. The chain's CDR3 is CASSPKTSGGSLETQYF. The CDR3 DNA reads TGCGCCAGCAGCCCGAAGACTAGCGGGGGGTCTTTGGAGACCCAGTACTTC.

The rearrangement uses TRBV4-3 and TRBJ1-3; 9 bases map to TRBD1. Germline CDR1 and CDR2: LGHNA and YSLEER. The CDR3 loop spans 18 amino acids. V trimming: 0 bases; J trimming: 2 bases; junction bases outside the gene matches: 8. The chain's CDR3 is CASSQDWRQGGTGNTIYF. CDR3 bases: TGCGCCAGCAGCCAAGATTGGAGACAGGGGGGGACTGGAAACACCATATATTTT.

V and J are TRBV30 and TRBJ1-4; a weak D match, TRBD1 (6 bases). CDR1 and CDR2 from the germline V gene are GTSNPN and SVGIG (reference sequence). Trimming shortened V by 4 bases and J by 8 bases, and 11 bases separated the two germline ends. This CDR3 has 12 residues. CDR3 nucleotides: TGTGCCTGGAATACAGGGCACGAAAAACTGTTTTTT. It codes for CAWNTGHEKLFF.

The chain is built from TRBV6-5 and TRBJ1-5; perhaps TRBD1 as D (6 bases). Germline CDR1 reads MNHEY; CDR2 reads SVGAGI. The CDR3 contains 15 residues. Trimming took off 4 bases at V and 1 base at J, with 11 bases between the two ends. The CDR3 is CASSLERGSNQPQHF. CDR3 DNA sequence: TGTGCCAGCAGTTTGGAGAGGGGGAGCAATCAGCCCCAGCATTTT.

The chain has TRBV5-4 and TRBJ2-5; the match to TRBD2 covers 7 bases. The V gene end was trimmed by 4 bases and the J gene end by 4 bases; junction bases not matched to a gene: 1. The CDR3 contains 12 residues. Germline assignment: CDR1 SGHNT and CDR2 YYREEE (reference sequence). In DNA, the CDR3 is TGTGCCAGCAGCCCGGGGGGAGAGACCCAGTACTTC. Its protein product is CASSPGGETQYF.

The chain couples TRBV7-8 to TRBJ1-1; D may be TRBD1 (6 bases). With 1 base removed from V and 7 bases from J, the gap between germline ends came to 16 bases. CDR1 and CDR2 from the germline V gene are SGHVS and FQNEAQ. The CDR3 covers 15 residues. CDR3 nucleotides: TGTGCCAGCAGCTTAGATCGGGGGGCACAGGATGAAGCTTTCTTT. Protein sequence: CASSLDRGAQDEAFF.

The V call is TRBV9, the J call TRBJ2-7; D is possibly TRBD1 (6 bases). CDR3 length equals 14 residues. CDR1 and CDR2 (germline): SGDLS, YYNGEE. V was cut by 4 bases and J by 5 bases, with 16 bases left in between. The CDR3 reads CASSQQQGRDEQYF. DNA of the CDR3: TGTGCCAGCAGCCAACAACAGGGAAGGGACGAGCAGTACTTC.

This chain links TRBV2 with TRBJ1-3; TRBD1 aligns across 10 bases. CDR1 is SNHLY, CDR2 FYNNEI, per germline. With 5 bases clipped from V and 2 bases from J, the junction kept 3 bases outside the gene matches. This CDR3 region has 15 residues. In DNA, the CDR3 is TGTGCCAGCAGTTCCGGGACAGGGGCTGGAAACACCATATATTTT. Amino acids: CASSSGTGAGNTIYF.

This chain links TRBV5-1 with TRBJ2-7, with D maybe TRBD2 (6 bases). This CDR3 is built from 12 residues. Deletions cut 5 bases from V and 3 bases from J, with 9 bases between. Germline values: CDR1 SGHRS, CDR2 YFSETQ. CDR3: CASRGGLYEQYF. The CDR3 coding sequence is TGCGCCAGCAGGGGAGGCCTCTACGAGCAGTACTTC.

This clone was picked up one time. The chain combines TRBV28 with TRBJ1-2; D not certain. Germline values: CDR1 MDHEN, CDR2 SYDVKM. This CDR3 contains 12 residues. Trimming pared 2 bases from V and 14 bases from J, leaving 15 bases between. Written as DNA, the CDR3 is TGTGCCAGCAGTTTAGTCTCGCAGGTTATTACCTTC. Protein product: CASSLVSQVITF.

The chain joins TRBV7-2 to TRBJ1-5; 8 bases match TRBD1. The trim removed 1 base at V and 2 bases at J, leaving 1 base unmatched. CDR3 size: 15 residues. Germline loops: CDR1 SGHTA, CDR2 FQGNSA. CDR3 DNA sequence: TGTGCCAGCAGCTTAGACAGGGGGGGCAATCAGCCCCAGCATTTT. Its translation is CASSLDRGGNQPQHF. Looking up the rest from reference TRBV7-2 and TRBJ1-5 gives the full variable domain: GAGVSQSPSNKVTEKGKDVELRCDPISGHTALYWYRQSLGQGLEFLIYFQGNSAPDKSGLPSDRFSAERTGGSVSTLTIQRTQQEDSAVYLCASSLDRGGNQPQHFGDGTRLSIL.

The V and J genes are TRBV11-3 and TRBJ2-3, with 9 bases matching TRBD2. The CDR3 spans 17 residues. CDR1 is SGHNT and CDR2 is YENEEA in the germline V gene. V was clipped by 4 bases and J by 2 bases; unmatched bases: 10. As DNA, the CDR3 is TGTGCCAGCAGCTCCTTTTTTGCGGGAGGGTACACAGATACGCAGTATTTT. Protein product: CASSSFFAGGYTDTQYF.

This chain links TRBV5-1 with TRBJ2-4; D is perhaps TRBD1 (7 bases). Trimming shortened V by 0 bases and J by 0 bases, and 16 bases separated the two germline ends. This CDR3 is 18 amino acids long. Germline-derived CDR1 and CDR2 are SGHRS and YFSETQ. In DNA, the CDR3 is TGCGCCAGCAGCTTGGTCCAGGGGGGAAATTTAGCCAAAAACATTCAGTACTTC. Translation gives CASSLVQGGNLAKNIQYF.

The CDR3 coding sequence is TGTGCCAGCAGCTTAGGGGGCAGTTTGAACACTGAAGCTTTCTTT. Its protein is CASSLGGSLNTEAFF. The V and J genes are TRBV7-2 and TRBJ1-1; D is perhaps TRBD1 (5 bases). Trimming removed 1 base from V and 0 bases from J, with 9 bases in between. The CDR3 totals 15 residues. Germline CDR1 SGHTA, CDR2 FQGNSA.

This chain links TRBV7-8 with TRBJ2-1; a possible D gene is TRBD2 (5 bases). This CDR3 spans 13 amino acids. Germline CDR1 reads SGHVS; CDR2 reads FQNEAQ. Deletions cut 3 bases from V and 7 bases from J, with 10 bases between. The CDR3 nucleotides are TGTGCCAGCAGCTTCAGAGGCGGGAATGAGCAGTTCTTC. Translated, it gives CASSFRGGNEQFF.

The V call is TRBV9, the J call TRBJ2-7; D call uncertain. The V gene's germline CDR1 is SGDLS and CDR2 YYNGEE. The CDR3 sequence is 15 residues long. V lost 4 bases, J lost 5 bases, and 19 bases lay in between. DNA of the CDR3: TGTGCCAGCAGCACCCAGCTTGAACTACCCGACGAGCAGTACTTC. Translating gives CASSTQLELPDEQYF.

The chain combines TRBV9 with TRBJ2-3; D perhaps matches TRBD2 (6 bases). Trimming shortened V by 2 bases and J by 9 bases, and 10 bases separated the two germline ends. This CDR3 has 12 amino acids. Germline lookup yields CDR1 SGDLS and CDR2 YYNGEE. The CDR3: CASSVSGDTQYF. The DNA of the CDR3 is TGTGCCAGCAGCGTCTCGGGGGACACGCAGTATTTT.

This sequence joins TRBV7-9 and TRBJ2-7; TRBD2 matches 9 bases. With 1 base clipped from V and 0 bases from J, the junction kept 7 bases outside the gene matches. The V gene's germline CDR1 is SEHNR and CDR2 FQNEAQ (reference sequence). The CDR3 is 17 amino acids. In DNA form, the CDR3 reads TGTGCCAGCAGCTTAGGTCTGCTAGCGGGACTCTCCTACGAGCAGTACTTC. Its protein product is CASSLGLLAGLSYEQYF.

The J gene is TRBJ2-5, the V gene TRBV7-9; 10 positions agree with TRBD1. The DNA matches TRBJ2-7 better at its end, which makes the J call doubtful. CDR1 and CDR2 from the germline V gene are SEHNR and FQNEAQ (reference sequence). This CDR3 comprises 15 residues. CDR3 DNA: TGTGCCAGCAGCTTAGGACAGGGGGCCCCCAACGAGCAGTACTTC. This encodes CASSLGQGAPNEQYF.

J is TRBJ1-1 and V is TRBV7-8; a possible D gene is TRBD1 (6 bases). Trimming left V 4 bases short and J 2 bases short, with 14 bases between. CDR3 length: 15 residues. Germline V gene data show CDR1 as SGHVS and CDR2 as FQNEAQ. DNA for the CDR3: TGTGCCAGCAGCTGGGCCGGGACACTCAACACTGAAGCTTTCTTT. It translates to CASSWAGTLNTEAFF.

The rearrangement uses TRBV6-5 and TRBJ1-1, with a possible D match to TRBD1 (5 bases). V was trimmed by 1 base and J by 6 bases, leaving 6 bases between them. From germline, CDR1 is MNHEY and CDR2 SVGAGI. This CDR3 is 12 amino acids long. The CDR3 protein is CASSYLGAEAFF. CDR3 coding DNA: TGTGCCAGCAGTTACTTAGGGGCTGAAGCTTTCTTT.

The CDR3 sequence: CASSDRVGGNEKLFF. The CDR3 DNA reads as TGTGCCAGCAGTGACAGGGTCGGGGGTAATGAAAAACTGTTTTTT. The rearrangement uses TRBV2 and TRBJ1-4; D is possibly TRBD1 (5 bases). CDR1 is SNHLY, CDR2 FYNNEI, per germline. The V and J ends lost 3 bases and 4 bases respectively, with 12 bases between them. The CDR3 is 15 amino acids.